This T cell receptor (beta chain) appears in the sequencing data of a study of cytomegalovirus exposure and HLA in healthy donors. Background on the study: Previous work identified roughly 120 million unique TCR beta sequences from around 180 million T cells. The study placed 70% to 90% of its approximately 400 genotyped donors in the Caucasian-associated ancestry cluster. Study-wide results and limits: CMV serostatus was the sole immune exposure information available.

As concerns this clone: What it binds is not known.

60 Vbeta and 13 Jbeta primers were used in PCR. TCRdb's table, derived via immunoSEQ multiplex PCR, lists solely in-frame clones and lacks some. The table shows more than 150,000 clones, with 81% occurring only once. V was clipped by 3 bases and J by 4 bases; unmatched bases: 8. This CDR3 spans 15 amino acids. In germline, CDR1 is LNHDA, CDR2 SQIVND (reference sequence). The sequencing input was PBMCs. The TCR sequence derives from a man in his forties or fifties in good health and CMV-seropositive. This chain connects TRBV19 to TRBJ2-7; 8 nucleotides align to TRBD1. The CDR3 region is CASSIFDRGNYEQYF. CDR3 coding DNA: TGTGCCAGTAGTATTTTCGACAGGGGAAATTACGAGCAGTACTTC. The complete variable domain, with remaining parts taken from reference TRBV19 and TRBJ2-7, reads DGGITQSPKYLFRKEGQNVTLSCEQNLNHDAMYWYRQDPGQGLRLIYYSQIVNDFQKGDIAEGYSVSREKKESFPLTVTSAQKNPTAFYLCASSIFDRGNYEQYFGPGTRLTVT.